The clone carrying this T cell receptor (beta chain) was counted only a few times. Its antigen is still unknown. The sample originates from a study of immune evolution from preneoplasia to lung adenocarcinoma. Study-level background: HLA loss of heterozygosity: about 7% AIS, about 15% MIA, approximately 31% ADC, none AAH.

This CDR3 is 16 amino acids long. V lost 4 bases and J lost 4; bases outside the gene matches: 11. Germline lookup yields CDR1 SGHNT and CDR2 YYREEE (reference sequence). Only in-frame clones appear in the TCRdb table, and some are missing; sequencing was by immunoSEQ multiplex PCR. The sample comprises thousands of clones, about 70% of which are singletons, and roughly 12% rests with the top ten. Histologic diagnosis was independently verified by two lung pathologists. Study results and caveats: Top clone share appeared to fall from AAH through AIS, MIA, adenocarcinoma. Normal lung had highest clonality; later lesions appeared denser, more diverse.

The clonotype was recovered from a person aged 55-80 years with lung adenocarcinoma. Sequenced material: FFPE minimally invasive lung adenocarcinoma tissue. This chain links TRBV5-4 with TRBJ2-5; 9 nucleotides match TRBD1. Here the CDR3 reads CASSGPGQGNRETQYF. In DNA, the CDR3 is TGTGCCAGCAGCGGGCCGGGACAGGGCAATCGAGAGACCCAGTACTTC.